This T cell receptor beta chain was captured by sequencing in a study of T cell changes during pregnancy in multiple sclerosis. Method: immunoSEQ multiplex PCR; TCRdb's copy keeps in-frame clones and lacks some. The sample gives approximately 99,000 clones, 90% to 95% of which show up once; roughly 0.99% is in the top ten. Sequencing was performed on peripheral blood, taken after pregnancy. The TCR originated in a female donor with multiple sclerosis, enrolled in a pregnancy study.

The CDR3 DNA sequence: TGTGCCAGTGGGGACAGTTTCCCGAATCAGCCCCAGCATTTT. Its translation: CASGDSFPNQPQHF. The rearrangement joins TRBV19 to TRBJ1-5; 7 positions match TRBD1. Germline V gene lookup returns CDR1 LNHDA and CDR2 SQIVND (reference sequence). V lost 8 bases and J lost 4; bases outside the gene matches: 8. The CDR3 has 14 residues.